The TCR beta chain described here comes from a study of T cell changes during pregnancy in multiple sclerosis (dated by TCRdb to the late 2010s). In the study overall: The study looked at changes in the T cell repertoire across pregnancy in women with multiple sclerosis.

The CDR3 runs 14 residues from the cysteine to the phenylalanine. The kept DNA is CDR3 alone, 42 bases in frame from the first base. V ends up 5 bases short and J 4 bases short, with an unmatched junction base count of 7. According to the germline V gene, CDR1 reads SGHTA and CDR2 reads FQGTGA. Libraries were made using the immunoSEQ multiplex PCR assay. TCRdb's version of the immuneACCESS table is confined to in-frame rearrangements and falls short of the full clone set. An unresolved V gene accounts for under half of the shortfall where checked; the remainder is of unknown origin. The sample data list 37,000 or so clones, and about nine tenths of these were observed just once. The ten top clones hold approximately 0.44% of the sample. Points on this clone: Its antigen remains undetermined. No clone much larger than this one lies a single base away; base qualities are absent.

The sequence joins TRBV7-3 to TRBJ1-1; a stretch of 7 junction bases matches TRBD1. The specimen comprised CD4+ T cells from peripheral blood mononuclear cells, sampled in the second trimester of pregnancy. This clonotype originated in a female donor in good health, enrolled as a control in a pregnancy study. The CDR3 corresponds to CASSPQGGRTEAFF. The base sequence is TGTGCCAGCAGCCCCCAAGGGGGCCGCACTGAAGCTTTCTTT.